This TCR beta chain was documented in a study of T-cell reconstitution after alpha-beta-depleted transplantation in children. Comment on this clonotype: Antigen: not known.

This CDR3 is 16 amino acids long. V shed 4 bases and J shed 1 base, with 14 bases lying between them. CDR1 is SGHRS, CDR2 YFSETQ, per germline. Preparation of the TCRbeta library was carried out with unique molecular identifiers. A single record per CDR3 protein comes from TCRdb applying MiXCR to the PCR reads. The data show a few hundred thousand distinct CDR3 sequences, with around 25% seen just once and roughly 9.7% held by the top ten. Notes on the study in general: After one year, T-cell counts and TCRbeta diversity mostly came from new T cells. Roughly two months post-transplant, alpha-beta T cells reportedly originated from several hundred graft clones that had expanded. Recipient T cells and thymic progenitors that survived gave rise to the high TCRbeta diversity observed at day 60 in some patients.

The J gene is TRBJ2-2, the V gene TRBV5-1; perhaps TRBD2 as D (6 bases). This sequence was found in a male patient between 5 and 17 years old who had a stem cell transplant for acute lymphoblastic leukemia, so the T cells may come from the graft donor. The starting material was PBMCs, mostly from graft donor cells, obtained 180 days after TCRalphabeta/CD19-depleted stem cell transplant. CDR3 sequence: CASSPPGLMNTGELFF. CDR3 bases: TGCGCCAGCAGCCCACCGGGACTCATGAACACCGGGGAGCTGTTTTTT.